The TCR beta chain under discussion was sequenced for a study of cytomegalovirus exposure and HLA in healthy donors. The PCR ran on 60 Vbeta and 13 Jbeta primers. Data came from immunoSEQ multiplex PCR; TCRdb stores just in-frame clones and leaves some out. The sample yields 14,000 or so clones, approximately 57% seen once. The germline CDR1 and CDR2 sequences are SGHAT and FQNNGV. V lost 6 bases, J lost 0 bases, and 5 bases lay in between. CDR3 length equals 12 residues. On this clone: Its antigen remains unidentified.

Whole-study results and caveats: Sequence variants that were highly shared formed a cluster that was likely a sequencing artifact.

Sequencing was carried out using PBMCs. The V and J genes are TRBV11-2 and TRBJ1-1; a possible D gene is TRBD1 (5 bases). The TCR originated in a woman in her 50s in good health and CMV-seropositive. The CDR3 here is CASRTVNTEAFF. The CDR3 DNA reads TGTGCCAGCAGGACAGTGAACACTGAAGCTTTCTTT.